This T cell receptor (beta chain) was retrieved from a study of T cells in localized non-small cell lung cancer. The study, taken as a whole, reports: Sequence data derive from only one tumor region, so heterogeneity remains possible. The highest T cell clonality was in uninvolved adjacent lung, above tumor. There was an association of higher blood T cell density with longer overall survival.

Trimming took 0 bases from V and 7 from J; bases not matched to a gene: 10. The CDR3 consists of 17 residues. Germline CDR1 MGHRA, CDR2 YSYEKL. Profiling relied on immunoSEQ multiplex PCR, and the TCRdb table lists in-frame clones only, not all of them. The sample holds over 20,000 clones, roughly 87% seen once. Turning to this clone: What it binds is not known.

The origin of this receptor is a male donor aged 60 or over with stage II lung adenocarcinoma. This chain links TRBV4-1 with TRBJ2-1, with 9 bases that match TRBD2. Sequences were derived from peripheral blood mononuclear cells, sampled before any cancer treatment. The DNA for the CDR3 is TGCGCCAGCAGCCAAGACCGCAGCGGGAGGAGGGCGAATGAGCAGTTCTTC. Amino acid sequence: CASSQDRSGRRANEQFF.